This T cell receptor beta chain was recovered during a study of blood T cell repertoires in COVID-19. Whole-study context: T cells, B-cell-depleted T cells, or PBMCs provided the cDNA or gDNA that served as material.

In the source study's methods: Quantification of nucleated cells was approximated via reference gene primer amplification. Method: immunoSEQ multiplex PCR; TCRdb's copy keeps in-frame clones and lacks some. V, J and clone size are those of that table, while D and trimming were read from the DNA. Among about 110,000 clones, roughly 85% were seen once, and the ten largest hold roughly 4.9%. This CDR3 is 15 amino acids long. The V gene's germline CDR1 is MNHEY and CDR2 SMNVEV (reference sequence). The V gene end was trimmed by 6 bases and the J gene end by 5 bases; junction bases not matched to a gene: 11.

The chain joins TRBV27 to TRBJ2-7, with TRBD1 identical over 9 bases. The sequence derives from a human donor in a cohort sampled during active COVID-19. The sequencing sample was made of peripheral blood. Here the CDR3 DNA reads TGTGCCAGCAGACAACCCGGGACAGGGTTCCACGAGCAGTACTTC. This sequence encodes CASRQPGTGFHEQYF.